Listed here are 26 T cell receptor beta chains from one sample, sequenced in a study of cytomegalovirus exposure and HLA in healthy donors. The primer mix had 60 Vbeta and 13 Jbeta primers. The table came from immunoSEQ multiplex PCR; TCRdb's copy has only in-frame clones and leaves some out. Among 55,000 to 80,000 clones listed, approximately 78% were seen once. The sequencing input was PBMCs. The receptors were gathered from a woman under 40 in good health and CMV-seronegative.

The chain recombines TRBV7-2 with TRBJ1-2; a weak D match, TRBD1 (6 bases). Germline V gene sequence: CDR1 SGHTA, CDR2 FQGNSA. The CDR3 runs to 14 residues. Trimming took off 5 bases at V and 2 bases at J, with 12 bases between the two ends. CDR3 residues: CASSLGQTNYGYTF. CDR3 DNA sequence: TGTGCCAGCAGCCTTGGACAGACAAACTATGGCTACACCTTC.

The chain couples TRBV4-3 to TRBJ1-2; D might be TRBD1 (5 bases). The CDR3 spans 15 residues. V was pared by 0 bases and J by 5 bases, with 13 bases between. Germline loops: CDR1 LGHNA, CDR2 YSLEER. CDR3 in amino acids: CASSQEPRVGYGYTF. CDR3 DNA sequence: TGCGCCAGCAGCCAAGAGCCCAGGGTCGGATATGGCTACACCTTC.

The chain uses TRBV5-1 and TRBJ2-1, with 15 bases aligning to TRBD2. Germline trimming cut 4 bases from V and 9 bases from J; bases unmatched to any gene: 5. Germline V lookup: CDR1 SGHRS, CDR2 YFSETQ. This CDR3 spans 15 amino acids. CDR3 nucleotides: TGCGCCAGCAGCCCTGGACTAGCGGGGGGGCCTGAGCAGTTCTTC. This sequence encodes CASSPGLAGGPEQFF.

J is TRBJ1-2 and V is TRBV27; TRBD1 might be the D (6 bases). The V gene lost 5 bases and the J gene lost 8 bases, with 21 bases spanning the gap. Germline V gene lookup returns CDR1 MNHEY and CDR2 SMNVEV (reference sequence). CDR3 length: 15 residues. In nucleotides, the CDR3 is TGTGCCAGCAGTCCTCTACAGGGCCCAGTTTGGGGCTACACCTTC. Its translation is CASSPLQGPVWGYTF.

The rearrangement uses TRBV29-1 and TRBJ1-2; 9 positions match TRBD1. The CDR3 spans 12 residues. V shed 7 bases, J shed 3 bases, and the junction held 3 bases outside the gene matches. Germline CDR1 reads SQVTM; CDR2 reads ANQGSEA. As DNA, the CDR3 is TGCAGCGAGCGACAGGGGGACTATGGCTACACCTTC. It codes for CSERQGDYGYTF.

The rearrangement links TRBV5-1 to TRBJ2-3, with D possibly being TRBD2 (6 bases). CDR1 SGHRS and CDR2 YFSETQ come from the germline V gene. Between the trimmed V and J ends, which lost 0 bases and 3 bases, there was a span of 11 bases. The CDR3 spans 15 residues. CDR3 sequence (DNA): TGCGCCAGCAGCTTGGGGCGCGCGGGAACAGATACGCAGTATTTT. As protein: CASSLGRAGTDTQYF. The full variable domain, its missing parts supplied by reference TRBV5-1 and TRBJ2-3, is KAGVTQTPRYLIKTRGQQVTLSCSPISGHRSVSWYQQTPGQGLQFLFEYFSETQRNKGNFPGRFSGRQFSNSRSEMNVSTLELGDSALYLCASSLGRAGTDTQYFGPGTRLTVL.

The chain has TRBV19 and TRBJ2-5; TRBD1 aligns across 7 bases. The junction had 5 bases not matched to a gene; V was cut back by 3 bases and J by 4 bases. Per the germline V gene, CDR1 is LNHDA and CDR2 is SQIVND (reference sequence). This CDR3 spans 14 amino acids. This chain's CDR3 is CASSIDRGRETQYF. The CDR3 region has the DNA TGTGCCAGTAGTATCGATAGGGGGCGAGAGACCCAGTACTTC. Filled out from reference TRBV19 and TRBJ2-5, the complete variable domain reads DGGITQSPKYLFRKEGQNVTLSCEQNLNHDAMYWYRQDPGQGLRLIYYSQIVNDFQKGDIAEGYSVSREKKESFPLTVTSAQKNPTAFYLCASSIDRGRETQYFGPGTRLLVL.

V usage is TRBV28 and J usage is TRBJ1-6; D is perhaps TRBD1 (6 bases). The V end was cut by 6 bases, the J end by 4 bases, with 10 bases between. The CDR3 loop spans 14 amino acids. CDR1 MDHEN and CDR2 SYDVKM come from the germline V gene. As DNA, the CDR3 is TGTGCCAGCAGGGGACATACGTATAATTCACCCCTCCACTTT. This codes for CASRGHTYNSPLHF.

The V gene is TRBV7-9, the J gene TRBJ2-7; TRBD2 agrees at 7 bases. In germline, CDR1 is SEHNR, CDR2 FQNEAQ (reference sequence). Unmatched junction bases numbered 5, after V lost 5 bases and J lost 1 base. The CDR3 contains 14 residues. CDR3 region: CASSPWEGSYEQYF. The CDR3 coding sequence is TGTGCCAGCAGCCCCTGGGAGGGTTCCTACGAGCAGTACTTC.

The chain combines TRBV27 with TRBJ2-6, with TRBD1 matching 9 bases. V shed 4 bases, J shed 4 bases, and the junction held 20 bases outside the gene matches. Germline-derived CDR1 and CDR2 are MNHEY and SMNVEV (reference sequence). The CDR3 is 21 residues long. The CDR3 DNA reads TGTGCCAGCAGTTCCCACCCCGGCGCAAACAGGGGGCAGAGAGGGGCCAACGTCCTGACTTTC. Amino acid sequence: CASSSHPGANRGQRGANVLTF.

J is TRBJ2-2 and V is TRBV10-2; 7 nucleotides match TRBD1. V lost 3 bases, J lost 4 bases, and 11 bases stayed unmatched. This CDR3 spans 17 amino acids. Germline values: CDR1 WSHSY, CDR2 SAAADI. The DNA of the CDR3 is TGCGCCAGCAGTGATCGTACAGGGGCGGTTGGCACCGGGGAGCTGTTTTTT. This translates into CASSDRTGAVGTGELFF.

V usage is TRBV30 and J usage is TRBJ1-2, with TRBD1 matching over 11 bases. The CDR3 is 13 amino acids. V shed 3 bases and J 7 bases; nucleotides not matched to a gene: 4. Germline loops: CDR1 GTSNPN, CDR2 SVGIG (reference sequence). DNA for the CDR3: TGTGCCTGGAGGGACAGGGGGCAGGGTGGCTACACCTTC. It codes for CAWRDRGQGGYTF.

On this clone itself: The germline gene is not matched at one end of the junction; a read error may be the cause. In DNA, the CDR3 is TGTTCCAGCAGCTTAGGGGGACAGGGAGGAAAAGAGCAGTACTTC. Translated, it gives CSSSLGGQGGKEQYF. The chain has TRBV7-9 and TRBJ2-7; the match to TRBD1 covers 9 bases. This CDR3 comprises 15 residues. Germline V lookup: CDR1 SEHNR, CDR2 FQNEAQ (reference sequence).

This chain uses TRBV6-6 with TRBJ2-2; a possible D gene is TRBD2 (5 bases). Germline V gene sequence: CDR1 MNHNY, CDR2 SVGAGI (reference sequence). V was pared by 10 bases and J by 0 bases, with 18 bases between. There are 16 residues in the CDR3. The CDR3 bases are TGTGCCACTGTCCTGTCAGGACTCTCGAACACCGGGGAGCTGTTTTTT. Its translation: CATVLSGLSNTGELFF.

This CDR3 is CASSLGQGGYTF. In DNA, the CDR3 is TGTGCCAGCAGTTTAGGTCAGGGTGGCTACACCTTC. V is TRBV28 and J is TRBJ1-2; D is perhaps TRBD1 (5 bases). The CDR3 is 12 residues long. CDR1 is MDHEN, CDR2 SYDVKM, per germline. The V end was cut by 2 bases, the J end by 7 bases, with 8 bases between.

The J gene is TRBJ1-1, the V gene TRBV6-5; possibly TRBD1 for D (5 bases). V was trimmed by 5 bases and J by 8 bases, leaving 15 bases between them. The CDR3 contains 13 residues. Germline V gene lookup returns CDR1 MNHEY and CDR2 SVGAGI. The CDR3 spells CASSRDGGAEAFF. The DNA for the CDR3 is TGTGCCAGCAGTCGGGACGGAGGGGCCGAAGCTTTCTTT.

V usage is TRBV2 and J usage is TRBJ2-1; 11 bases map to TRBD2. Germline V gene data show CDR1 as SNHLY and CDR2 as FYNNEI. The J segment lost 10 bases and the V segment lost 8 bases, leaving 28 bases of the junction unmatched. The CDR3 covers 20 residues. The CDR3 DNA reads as TGTGCCAGCTCGCCCAGGGGGACTAGCGGTCTACATGGGGCTCGAGGGGAGCAGTTCTTC. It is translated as CASSPRGTSGLHGARGEQFF.

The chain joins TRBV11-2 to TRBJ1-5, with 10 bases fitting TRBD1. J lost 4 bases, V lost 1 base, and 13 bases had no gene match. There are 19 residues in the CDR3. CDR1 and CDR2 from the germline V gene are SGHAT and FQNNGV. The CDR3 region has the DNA TGTGCCAGCAGCTTAGGTCGTGGGTTGGGACAGGGGTATAATCAGCCCCAGCATTTT. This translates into CASSLGRGLGQGYNQPQHF. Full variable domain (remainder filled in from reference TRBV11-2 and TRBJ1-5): EAGVAQSPRYKIIEKRQSVAFWCNPISGHATLYWYQQILGQGPKLLIQFQNNGVVDDSQLPKDRFSAERLKGVDSTLKIQPAKLEDSAVYLCASSLGRGLGQGYNQPQHFGDGTRLSIL.

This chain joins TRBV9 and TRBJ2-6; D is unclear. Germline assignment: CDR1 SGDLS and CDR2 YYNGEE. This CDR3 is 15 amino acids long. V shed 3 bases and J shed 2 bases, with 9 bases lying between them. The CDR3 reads CASSAKTTGANVLTF. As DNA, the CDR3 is TGTGCCAGCAGCGCCAAGACAACTGGGGCCAACGTCCTGACTTTC.

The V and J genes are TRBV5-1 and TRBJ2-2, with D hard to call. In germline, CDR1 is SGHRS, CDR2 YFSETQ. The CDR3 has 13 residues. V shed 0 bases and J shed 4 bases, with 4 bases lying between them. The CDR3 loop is CASSLELTGELFF. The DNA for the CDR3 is TGCGCCAGCAGCTTGGAACTCACCGGGGAGCTGTTTTTT. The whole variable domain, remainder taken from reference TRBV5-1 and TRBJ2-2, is KAGVTQTPRYLIKTRGQQVTLSCSPISGHRSVSWYQQTPGQGLQFLFEYFSETQRNKGNFPGRFSGRQFSNSRSEMNVSTLELGDSALYLCASSLELTGELFFGEGSRLTVL.

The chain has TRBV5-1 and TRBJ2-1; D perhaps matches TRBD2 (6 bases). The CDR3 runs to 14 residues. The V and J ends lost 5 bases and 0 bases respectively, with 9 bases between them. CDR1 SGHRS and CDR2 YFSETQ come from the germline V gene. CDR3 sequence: CASRAGSSYNEQFF. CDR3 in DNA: TGCGCCAGCAGGGCGGGGAGCTCCTACAATGAGCAGTTCTTC.

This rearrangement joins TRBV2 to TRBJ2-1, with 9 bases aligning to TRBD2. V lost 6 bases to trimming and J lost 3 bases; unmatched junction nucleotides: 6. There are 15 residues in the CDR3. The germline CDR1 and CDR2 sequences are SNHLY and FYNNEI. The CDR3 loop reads CASRMTSGLYNEQFF. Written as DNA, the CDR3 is TGTGCCAGCAGGATGACTAGCGGACTCTACAATGAGCAGTTCTTC.

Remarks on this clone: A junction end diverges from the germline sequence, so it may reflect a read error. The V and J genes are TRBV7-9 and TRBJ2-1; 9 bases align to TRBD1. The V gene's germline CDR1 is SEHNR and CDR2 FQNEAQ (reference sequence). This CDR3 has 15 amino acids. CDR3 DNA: TGTTCCAGTAAGCCCGGGGACAGGGTTTTTGATGAGCAGTTCTTC. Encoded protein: CSSKPGDRVFDEQFF.

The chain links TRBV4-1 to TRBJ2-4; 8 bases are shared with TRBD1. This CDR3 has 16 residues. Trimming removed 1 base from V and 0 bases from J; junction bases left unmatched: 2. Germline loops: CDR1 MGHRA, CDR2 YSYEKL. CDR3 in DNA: TGCGCCAGCAGCCAAGGCGGACAGGGAGCCAAAAACATTCAGTACTTC. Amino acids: CASSQGGQGAKNIQYF.

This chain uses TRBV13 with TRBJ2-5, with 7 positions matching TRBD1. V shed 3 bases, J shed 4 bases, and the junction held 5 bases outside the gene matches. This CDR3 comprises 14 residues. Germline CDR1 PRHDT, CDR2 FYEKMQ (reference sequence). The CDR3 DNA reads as TGTGCCAGCAGCTTCAAGACAGGGATAGAGACCCAGTACTTC. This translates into CASSFKTGIETQYF.

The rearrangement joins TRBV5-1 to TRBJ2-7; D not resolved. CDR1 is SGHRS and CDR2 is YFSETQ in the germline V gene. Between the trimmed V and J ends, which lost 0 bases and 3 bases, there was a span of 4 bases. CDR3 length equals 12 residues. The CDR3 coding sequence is TGCGCCAGCAGCTTGGGCGGCTACGAGCAGTACTTC. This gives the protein CASSLGGYEQYF.